This TCR beta chain was recorded in a study of identical twins. Germline V CDR1 and CDR2: SGHNT, YENEEA. Trimming removed 5 bases from V and 0 bases from J; junction bases left unmatched: 3. CDR3 length: 15 residues. This clonotype occurred many times. Its target is not known. Template switching created a universal primer site, and the cDNA included unique molecular identifiers. Via MiXCR, TCRdb re-called the 5' RACE reads, giving one row per CDR3 protein. The table shows about 240,000 distinct CDR3 sequences, with over 9.5% occurring only once. General study points: Abundant beta clonotypes from cord blood had fewer insertions, unlike memory repertoires, which showed none. Zero-insertion analyses might be partly confounded by invariant T cells like MAIT and iNKT. There was an excess of low generation probability in the out-of-frame alpha sequences that twins shared.

The clonotype originates from a middle-aged man in good health. The genes are TRBV11-3 and TRBJ2-1; 8 positions match TRBD2. Source material: memory T cells sorted from blood. CDR3 in amino acids: CASSLGTSSYNEQFF. DNA of the CDR3: TGTGCCAGCAGCCTAGGGACTAGCTCCTACAATGAGCAGTTCTTC.